This is a list of T cell receptor beta chains from one sample in a study of CD8 T cells in ankylosing spondylitis. From the 5' RACE reads, TCRdb called clonotypes with MiXCR, one entry per CDR3 protein. The profile covers 150,000 to 200,000 distinct CDR3 sequences, with roughly 31% appearing a single time and about 6.3% taken by the ten largest. The sequenced sample consisted of synovial fluid, either unsorted or a sorted T cell fraction (not recorded which). The receptors shown here come from a male donor with ankylosing spondylitis. CDR3s include the opening cysteine and the closing phenylalanine or tryptophan. The D gene is left open where the match is weak. Clone size is not always given. Where it is, it says once, few, many or a class for expanded clones.

j_gene | v_gene | d_gene | abundance | CDR3nt | CDR3aa
TRBJ2-7 | TRBV4-3 | TRBD2 | few | TGCGCCAGCAGCCGACGACTAGCGGGAGCCTACGAGCAGTACTTC | CASSRRLAGAYEQYF
TRBJ2-5 | TRBV7-9 | - | - | TGTGCCAGCAGCTCCGGGCGGGCCGGGGAGACCCAGTACTTC | CASSSGRAGETQYF
TRBJ2-1 | TRBV2 | TRBD2 | many | TGTGCCAGCAGTGCGGGACTAGCGGGGTACAATGAGCAGTTCTTC | CASSAGLAGYNEQFF
TRBJ2-1 | TRBV29-1 | TRBD2 | many | TGCAGCGTCGTAGCGGGAGTCCGCAATGAGCAGTTCTTC | CSVVAGVRNEQFF
TRBJ2-7 | TRBV12-3/TRBV12-4 | TRBD1 | many | TGTGCCAGCAGTACGCTCCGGGACAGGGTCTACGAGCAGTACTTC | CASSTLRDRVYEQYF
TRBJ1-2 | TRBV11-2 | - | many | TGTGCCAGCAGCTTAGTAAGCATTAACTATGGCTACACCTTC | CASSLVSINYGYTF
TRBJ2-7 | TRBV28 | - | few | TGTGCCAGCAGTTCCACGGCCACCCTTTTTGAGCAGTACTTC | CASSSTATLFEQYF
TRBJ1-2 | TRBV6-1 | - | - | TGTGCCAGCAGTCCACAGGGTTTCAACTATGGCTACACCTTC | CASSPQGFNYGYTF
TRBJ2-3 | TRBV5-1 | TRBD2 | few | TGCGCCAGCAGCTTGTTGACTAGCGGCCTCACAGATACGCAGTATTTT | CASSLLTSGLTDTQYF
TRBJ2-2 | TRBV24-1 | TRBD2 | - | TGTGCCACCAGTGATTACGCGGGAGCCACCGGGGAGCTGTTTTTT | CATSDYAGATGELFF
TRBJ2-7 | TRBV6-2/TRBV6-3 | - | - | TGTGCCAGCACCTTACAAGGCGGTAGCGACGAGCAGTACTTC | CASTLQGGSDEQYF
TRBJ2-1 | TRBV9 | TRBD2 | - | TGTGCCAGCAGCCCACCGACTAGCGGGGGGATCTACAATGAGCAGTTCTTC | CASSPPTSGGIYNEQFF
TRBJ1-1 | TRBV7-9 | - | medium-sized | TGTGCCAGCAGCCGCGCAGAAGCTTTCTTT | CASSRAEAFF
TRBJ2-1 | TRBV27 | - | many | TGTGCCAGCAGTTTTGGGAGAGGTTGGGATGAGCAGTTCTTC | CASSFGRGWDEQFF
TRBJ1-4 | TRBV12-3/TRBV12-4 | - | many | TGTGCCAGCAGTTTACAGGGCGTCGGGTTACGGGAAAAACTGTTTTTT | CASSLQGVGLREKLFF
TRBJ2-2 | TRBV29-1 | - | few | TGCAGCGTGGGGGAGAAGAGGAACACCGGGGAGCTGTTTTTT | CSVGEKRNTGELFF
TRBJ2-3 | TRBV20-1 | - | few | TGCAGTGCTAGAGTGTTTAGCGGAGTCACAGATACGCAGTATTTT | CSARVFSGVTDTQYF
TRBJ2-7 | TRBV20-1 | TRBD2 | - | TGCAGTGCTAGAGAACCGGGACTAGCAAGGGAGCAGTACTTC | CSAREPGLAREQYF
TRBJ2-3 | TRBV12-3/TRBV12-4 | TRBD1 | - | TGTGCCAGCAGTCAGGACAGGGGGCACACAGATACGCAGTATTTT | CASSQDRGHTDTQYF
TRBJ1-1 | TRBV5-1 | - | - | TGCGCCAGCAGCTTGACAAAGGCTTTCTTT | CASSLTKAFF
TRBJ2-1 | TRBV25-1 | - | - | TGTGCCAGCAGTGTAGGGGCCGCCTTTAGCTCCTACAATGAGCAGTTCTTC | CASSVGAAFSSYNEQFF
TRBJ1-5 | TRBV6-2/TRBV6-3 | TRBD1 | - | TGTGCCAGCAGTACCGGACAGGGGCGGTATCAGCCCCAGCATTTT | CASSTGQGRYQPQHF
TRBJ2-7 | TRBV20-1 | - | - | TGCAGTGCTAGAGATGCGACGTACGAGCAGTACTTC | CSARDATYEQYF
TRBJ2-1 | TRBV14 | TRBD2 | - | TGTGCCAGCAGATTCCTAGCGGGTCCCCTCAATGAGCAGTTCTTC | CASRFLAGPLNEQFF
TRBJ2-2 | TRBV9 | - | once | TGTGCCAGCAGCGTGGAGACAGCACCGAACACCGGGGAGCTGTTTTTT | CASSVETAPNTGELFF
TRBJ2-1 | TRBV5-1 | - | many | TGCGCCAGCAGCTTGAGTGGTACGGGCCTTGGTGAGCAGTTCTTC | CASSLSGTGLGEQFF
TRBJ2-5 | TRBV11-2 | TRBD2 | many | TGTGCCAGCAGCTTCTTAGCGGGACCTCAAGAGACCCAGTACTTC | CASSFLAGPQETQYF
TRBJ2-1 | TRBV20-1 | TRBD2 | - | TGCAGTGCTAGAGAGGCGGCTAGCGGGACCGACAATGAGCAGTTCTTC | CSAREAASGTDNEQFF
TRBJ2-3 | TRBV6-1 | - | - | TGTGCCAGCAGGCCCGCGACTCCCATAGGCACAGATACGCAGTATTTT | CASRPATPIGTDTQYF
TRBJ2-1 | TRBV7-2 | TRBD2 | many | TGTGCCAGCAGCCGCACGGCGGGAGGATACAATGAGCAGTTCTTC | CASSRTAGGYNEQFF
TRBJ2-1 | TRBV12-3/TRBV12-4 | TRBD1 | few | TGTGCCAGCAGTTTCAGGCAGGGGGAACTGGATGAGCAGTTCTTC | CASSFRQGELDEQFF
TRBJ2-5 | TRBV7-2 | TRBD1 | many | TGTGCCAGCAGCAGGGACAGGGCCAGCCAAGAGACCCAGTACTTC | CASSRDRASQETQYF
TRBJ1-2 | TRBV3-1 | TRBD1 | - | TGTGCCAGCAGCCGGACAGGGATAGGGAACTATGGCTACACCTTC | CASSRTGIGNYGYTF
TRBJ1-2 | TRBV29-1 | TRBD1 | few | TGCAGCGTTGAAGAAAACGGACAGGGCGGCTATGGCTACACCTTC | CSVEENGQGGYGYTF
TRBJ1-1 | TRBV18 | - | - | TGTGCCAGCTCTCTTGACGGAGGGGTAGGAGCTTTCTTT | CASSLDGGVGAFF
TRBJ2-2 | TRBV3-1 | - | - | TGTGCCAGCAGCCAGACAGCGATGAACACCGGGGAGCTGTTTTTT | CASSQTAMNTGELFF
TRBJ2-3 | TRBV29-1 | - | - | TGCAGCGTTGAGGGCCTCAAAGGGGATACGCAGTATTTT | CSVEGLKGDTQYF
TRBJ1-1 | TRBV20-1 | - | - | TGCAGTGCTAGCCCGGGAGGTCGGAACACTGAAGCTTTCTTT | CSASPGGRNTEAFF